This T cell receptor beta chain appears in the sequencing data of a study of T cell responses to AZD1222 COVID-19 vaccine. Findings and caveats of the study: Repertoires were sampled only after the peak T cell response. Nearly half of spike-specific TCRs reportedly target variant regions that are unmutated in the B.1.351 and B.1.1.7 variants. White British people made up most donors, females outnumbered males, and clonal diversity was possibly underestimated. Vaccine-associated CD4 TCRs spanned spike, dominant at 160-218 and 743-854.

Of note for this clone: Its cognate antigen is unknown.

V shed 3 bases, J shed 2 bases, and the junction held 3 bases outside the gene matches. CDR1 is LNHDA, CDR2 SQIVND, per germline (reference sequence). The length of the CDR3 is 14 residues. Assay: immunoSEQ multiplex PCR; the TCRdb copy retains only in-frame clones and omits some. The data contain about 85,000 clones, roughly nine tenths of them seen just once; the ten biggest clones take up roughly 7.7%. The receptor comes from an adult in good health. The chain uses TRBV19 and TRBJ2-7; the match to TRBD1 covers 8 bases. The sequencing used peripheral blood, collected on day 0 of AZD1222 vaccination. The CDR3 DNA is TGTGCCAGTAGTATCAGACAGGGGACCTACGAGCAGTACTTC. This gives the protein CASSIRQGTYEQYF.